These T cell receptor beta chains were read from a single sample in a study of OX40 agonist ivuxolimab in advanced cancers. Produced via immunoSEQ multiplex PCR; TCRdb's table is partial and in-frame only. This table holds approximately 86,000 clones, around nine tenths found once. The sample in question was CD4+ or CD8+ T cells sorted from blood, obtained in a trial of the OX40 agonist ivuxolimab. These receptors all stem from an adult with an advanced solid tumor such as melanoma, head and neck, liver or kidney cancer. The CDR3 runs from the conserved cysteine through the conserved F or W. D genes are given only for firm matches. Some rows have no size entry. The others give once, few or many, or a class for an expanded clone.

DNA: TGTGCCAGCAGAAAAGACAGCACGAGCAATCAGCCCCAGCATTTT; CDR3: CASRKDSTSNQPQHF; size: few; V: TRBV6-4; D: .; J: TRBJ1-5
DNA: TGTGCCAGTAGTAGACTTCCAGGGGTATCAACTAATGAAAAACTGTTTTTT; CDR3: CASSRLPGVSTNEKLFF; size: .; V: TRBV19; D: .; J: TRBJ1-4
DNA: TGCGCCAGCAGCCAAGTGCAAAGGGGAAGTGGAGATACGCAGTATTTT; CDR3: CASSQVQRGSGDTQYF; size: .; V: TRBV4-1; D: .; J: TRBJ2-3
DNA: TGTGCCAGCAGCTTCCCCCGGGAGACCAGGAAAAACATTCAGTACTTC; CDR3: CASSFPRETRKNIQYF; size: .; V: TRBV11-3; D: .; J: TRBJ2-4
DNA: TGCGCCAGCAGCCAGGGGGAGGGGGTGTCAGAGACCCAGTACTTC; CDR3: CASSQGEGVSETQYF; size: .; V: TRBV4-3; D: .; J: TRBJ2-5
DNA: TGCAGCGTTCTAGCGGGACCTGGCACAGATACGCAGTATTTT; CDR3: CSVLAGPGTDTQYF; size: .; V: TRBV29-1; D: TRBD2; J: TRBJ2-3
DNA: TGTGCCAGCAGCTCTGTTCGGGGGGATCACCGGGAGCTGTTTTTT; CDR3: CASSSVRGDHRELFF; size: once; V: TRBV11-2; D: TRBD2; J: TRBJ2-2
DNA: TGCAGCGTTGGACCCTACCTGGGGGCTGGGGCCAACGTCCTGACTTTC; CDR3: CSVGPYLGAGANVLTF; size: .; V: TRBV29-1; D: .; J: TRBJ2-6
DNA: TGCGCCAGCAGGTTCTGGACAGAACTTGGCCCCTCTGGGGCCAACGTCCTGACTTTC; CDR3: CASRFWTELGPSGANVLTF; size: .; V: TRBV5-1; D: .; J: TRBJ2-6
DNA: TGCGCCAGCAGCCGTCTGGGAGGGGGCACAGATACGCAGTATTTT; CDR3: CASSRLGGGTDTQYF; size: .; V: TRBV4-1; D: TRBD2; J: TRBJ2-3
DNA: TGTGCCAGCAGCAAAGTGGGGAGGGAAACCCCGAGCTACGAGCAGTACTTC; CDR3: CASSKVGRETPSYEQYF; size: .; V: TRBV21-1; D: .; J: TRBJ2-7